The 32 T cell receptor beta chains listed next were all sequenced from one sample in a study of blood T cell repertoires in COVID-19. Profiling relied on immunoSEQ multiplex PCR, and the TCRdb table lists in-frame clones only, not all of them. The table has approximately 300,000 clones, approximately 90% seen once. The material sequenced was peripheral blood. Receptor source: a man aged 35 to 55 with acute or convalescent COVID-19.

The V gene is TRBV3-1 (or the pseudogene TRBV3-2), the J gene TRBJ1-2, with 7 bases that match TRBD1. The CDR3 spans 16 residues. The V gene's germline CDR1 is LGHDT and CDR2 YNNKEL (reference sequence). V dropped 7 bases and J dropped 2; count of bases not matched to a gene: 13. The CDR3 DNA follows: TGTGCCAGCATCTCCCCGAGGGACAGAAAAAACTATGGCTACACCTTC. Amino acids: CASISPRDRKNYGYTF.

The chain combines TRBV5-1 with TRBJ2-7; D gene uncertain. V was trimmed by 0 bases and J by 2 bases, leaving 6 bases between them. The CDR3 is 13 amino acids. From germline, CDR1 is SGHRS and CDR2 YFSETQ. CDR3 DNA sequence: TGCGCCAGCAGCTTGGGTAGTACCTACGAGCAGTACTTC. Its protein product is CASSLGSTYEQYF.

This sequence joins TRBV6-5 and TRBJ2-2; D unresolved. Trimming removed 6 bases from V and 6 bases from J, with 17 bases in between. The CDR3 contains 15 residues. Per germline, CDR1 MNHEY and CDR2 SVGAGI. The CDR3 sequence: CASSASTSVAGELFF. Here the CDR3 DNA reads TGTGCCAGCAGCGCCTCCACCAGCGTTGCCGGGGAGCTGTTTTTT.

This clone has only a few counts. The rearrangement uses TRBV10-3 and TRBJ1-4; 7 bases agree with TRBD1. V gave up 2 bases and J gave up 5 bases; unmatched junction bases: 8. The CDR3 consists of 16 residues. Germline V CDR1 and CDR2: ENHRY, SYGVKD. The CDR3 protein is CAISEGPGQPNEKLFF. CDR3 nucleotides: TGTGCCATCAGTGAGGGGCCGGGACAGCCGAATGAAAAACTGTTTTTT.

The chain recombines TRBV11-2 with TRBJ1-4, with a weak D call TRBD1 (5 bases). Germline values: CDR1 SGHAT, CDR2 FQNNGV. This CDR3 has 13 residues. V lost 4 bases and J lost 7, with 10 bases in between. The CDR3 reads CASSSAQGEKLFF. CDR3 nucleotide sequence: TGTGCCAGCAGCTCGGCGCAGGGTGAAAAACTGTTTTTT.

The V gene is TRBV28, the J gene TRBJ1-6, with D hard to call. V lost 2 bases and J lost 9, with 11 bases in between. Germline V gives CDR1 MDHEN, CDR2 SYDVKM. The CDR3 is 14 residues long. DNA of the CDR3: TGTGCCAGCAGTTTACGCTCTGGAGGTTCACCCCTCCACTTT. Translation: CASSLRSGGSPLHF.

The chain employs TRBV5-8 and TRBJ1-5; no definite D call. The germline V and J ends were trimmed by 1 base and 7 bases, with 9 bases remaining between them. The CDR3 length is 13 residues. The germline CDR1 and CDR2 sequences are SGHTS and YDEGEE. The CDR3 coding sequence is TGTGCCAGCAGCTTGTTTAGTGCCCAGCCCCAGCATTTT. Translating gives CASSLFSAQPQHF.

In nucleotides, the CDR3 is TGCGCCAGCAGCCCCGCTGCGGCTAACTATGGCTACACCTTC. It encodes CASSPAAANYGYTF. This sequence joins TRBV5-1 and TRBJ1-2; no clear D gene. The CDR3 contains 14 residues. Germline CDR1 and CDR2: SGHRS and YFSETQ. The V end lost 4 bases, the J end lost 0 bases, and 10 bases lay between the germline ends.

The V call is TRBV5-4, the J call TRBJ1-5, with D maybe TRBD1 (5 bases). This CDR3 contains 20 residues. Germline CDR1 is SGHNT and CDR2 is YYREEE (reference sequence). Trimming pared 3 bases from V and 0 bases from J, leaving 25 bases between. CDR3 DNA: TGTGCCAGCAGCTCCGCTAGGGGTGGACCGTCCTCATTTAGCAATCAGCCCCAGCATTTT. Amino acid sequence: CASSSARGGPSSFSNQPQHF.

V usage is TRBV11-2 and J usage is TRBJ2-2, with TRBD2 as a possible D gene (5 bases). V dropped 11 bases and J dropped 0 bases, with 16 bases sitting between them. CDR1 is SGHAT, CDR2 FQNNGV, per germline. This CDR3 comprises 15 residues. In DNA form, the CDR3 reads TGTGCCTGCTCCGGGGATAACTCGAACACCGGGGAGCTGTTTTTT. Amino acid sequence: CACSGDNSNTGELFF.

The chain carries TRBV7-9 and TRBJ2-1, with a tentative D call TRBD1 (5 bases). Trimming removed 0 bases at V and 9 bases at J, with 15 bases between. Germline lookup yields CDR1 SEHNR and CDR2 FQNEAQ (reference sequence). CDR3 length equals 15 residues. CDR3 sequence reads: CASSLARSRVVEQFF. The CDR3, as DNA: TGTGCCAGCAGCTTAGCGAGGAGCAGGGTGGTTGAGCAGTTCTTC.

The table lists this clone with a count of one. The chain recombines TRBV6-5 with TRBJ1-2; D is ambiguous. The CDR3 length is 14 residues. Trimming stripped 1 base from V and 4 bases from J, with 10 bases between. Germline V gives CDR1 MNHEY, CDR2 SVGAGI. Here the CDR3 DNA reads TGTGCCAGCAGTTACTATCGGGGAAGCTATGGCTACACCTTC. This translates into CASSYYRGSYGYTF.

CDR3: CAISETGASVEQYF. CDR3 coding DNA: TGTGCCATCAGTGAGACAGGGGCCTCTGTCGAGCAGTACTTC. V and J are TRBV10-3 and TRBJ2-7; TRBD1 matches 7 bases. Per the germline V gene, CDR1 is ENHRY and CDR2 is SYGVKD. CDR3 length: 14 residues. Trimming removed 2 bases from V and 6 bases from J; junction bases left unmatched: 7.

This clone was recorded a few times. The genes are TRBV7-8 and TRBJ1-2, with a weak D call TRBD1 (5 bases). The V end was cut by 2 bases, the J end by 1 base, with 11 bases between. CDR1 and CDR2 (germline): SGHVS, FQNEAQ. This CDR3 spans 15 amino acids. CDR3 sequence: CASSLRRDLNYGYTF. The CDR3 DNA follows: TGTGCCAGCAGCTTAAGGAGGGACCTTAACTATGGCTACACCTTC.

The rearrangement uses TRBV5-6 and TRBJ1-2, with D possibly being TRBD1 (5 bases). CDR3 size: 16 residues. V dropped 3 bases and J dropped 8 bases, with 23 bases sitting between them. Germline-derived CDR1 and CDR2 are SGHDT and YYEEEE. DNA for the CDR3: TGTGCCAGCAGCTCCGAGACACAGGCTCGAGTAAGCGGCTACACCTTC. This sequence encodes CASSSETQARVSGYTF.

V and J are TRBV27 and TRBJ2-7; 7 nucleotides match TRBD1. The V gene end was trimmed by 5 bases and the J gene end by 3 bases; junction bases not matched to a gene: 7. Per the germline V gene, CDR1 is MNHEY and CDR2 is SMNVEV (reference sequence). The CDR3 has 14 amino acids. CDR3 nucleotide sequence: TGTGCCAGCAGTCTCCGGGACAGAAGCTACGAGCAGTACTTC. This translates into CASSLRDRSYEQYF.

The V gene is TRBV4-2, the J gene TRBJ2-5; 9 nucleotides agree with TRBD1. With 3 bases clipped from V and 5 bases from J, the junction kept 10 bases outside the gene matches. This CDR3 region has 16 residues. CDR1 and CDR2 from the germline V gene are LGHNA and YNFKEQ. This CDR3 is CASSHSSTGGVETQYF. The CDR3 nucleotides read TGTGCCAGCAGCCATTCTTCTACAGGGGGCGTGGAGACCCAGTACTTC.

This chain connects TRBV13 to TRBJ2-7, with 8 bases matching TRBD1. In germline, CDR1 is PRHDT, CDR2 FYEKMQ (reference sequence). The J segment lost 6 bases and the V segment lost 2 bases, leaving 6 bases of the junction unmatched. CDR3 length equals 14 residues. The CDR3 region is CASSLYQGAGEQYF. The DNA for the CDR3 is TGTGCCAGCAGCTTATACCAGGGGGCGGGCGAGCAGTACTTC.

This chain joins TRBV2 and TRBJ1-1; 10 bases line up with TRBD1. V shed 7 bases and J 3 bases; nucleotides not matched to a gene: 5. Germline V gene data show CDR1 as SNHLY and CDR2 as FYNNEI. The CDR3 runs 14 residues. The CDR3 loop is CASKSGTGDTEAFF. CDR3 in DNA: TGTGCCAGCAAATCCGGGACAGGGGACACTGAAGCTTTCTTT. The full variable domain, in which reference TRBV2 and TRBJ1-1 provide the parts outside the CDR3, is EPEVTQTPSHQVTQMGQEVILRCVPISNHLYFYWYRQILGQKVEFLVSFYNNEISEKSEIFDDQFSVERPDGSNFTLKIRSTKLEDSAMYFCASKSGTGDTEAFFGQGTRLTVV.

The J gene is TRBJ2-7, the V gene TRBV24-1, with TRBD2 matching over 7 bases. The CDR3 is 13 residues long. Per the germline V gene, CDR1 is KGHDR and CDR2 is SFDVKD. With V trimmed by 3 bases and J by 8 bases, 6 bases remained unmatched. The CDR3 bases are TGTGCCACCAGTGATGGGAGGGCGTCCAAGCAGTACTTC. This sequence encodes CATSDGRASKQYF.

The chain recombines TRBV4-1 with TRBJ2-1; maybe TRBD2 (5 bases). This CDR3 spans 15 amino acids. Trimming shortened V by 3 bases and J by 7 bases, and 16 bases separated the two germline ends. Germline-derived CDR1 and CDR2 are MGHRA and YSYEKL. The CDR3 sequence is CASSQGTGNVNEQFF. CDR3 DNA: TGCGCCAGCAGCCAGGGCACGGGAAATGTAAATGAGCAGTTCTTC.

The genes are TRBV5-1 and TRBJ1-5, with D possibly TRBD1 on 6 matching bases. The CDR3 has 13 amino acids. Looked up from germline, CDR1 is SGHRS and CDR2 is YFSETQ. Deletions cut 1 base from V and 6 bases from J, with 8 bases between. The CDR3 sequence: CASSLQGPQPQHF. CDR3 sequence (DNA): TGCGCCAGCAGCTTGCAGGGGCCTCAGCCCCAGCATTTT.

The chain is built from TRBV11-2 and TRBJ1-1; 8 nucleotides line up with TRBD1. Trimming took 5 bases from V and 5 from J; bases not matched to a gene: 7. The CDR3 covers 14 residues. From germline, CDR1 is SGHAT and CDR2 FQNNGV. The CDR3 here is CASSPRTGSTEAFF. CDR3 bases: TGTGCCAGCAGCCCAAGGACAGGGTCGACTGAAGCTTTCTTT.

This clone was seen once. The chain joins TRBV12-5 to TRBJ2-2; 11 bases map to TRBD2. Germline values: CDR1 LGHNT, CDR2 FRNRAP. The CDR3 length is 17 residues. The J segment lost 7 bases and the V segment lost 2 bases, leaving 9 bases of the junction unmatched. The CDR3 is CASGLTSGGFRGGELFF. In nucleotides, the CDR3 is TGTGCTAGTGGTTTGACTAGCGGGGGCTTCAGGGGCGGGGAGCTGTTTTTT.

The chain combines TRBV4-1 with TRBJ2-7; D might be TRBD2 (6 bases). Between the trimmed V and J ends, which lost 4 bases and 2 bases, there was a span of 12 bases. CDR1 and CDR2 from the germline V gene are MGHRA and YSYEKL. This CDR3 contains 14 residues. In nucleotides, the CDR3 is TGCGCCAGCAGCCCGGGGGACCGAGCCTACGAGCAGTACTTC. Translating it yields CASSPGDRAYEQYF.

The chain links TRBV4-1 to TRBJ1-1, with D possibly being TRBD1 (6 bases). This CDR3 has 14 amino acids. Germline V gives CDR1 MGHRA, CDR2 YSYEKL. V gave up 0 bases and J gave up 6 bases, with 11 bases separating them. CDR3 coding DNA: TGCGCCAGCAGCCAAGAGTGGAGGACAGCTGAAGCTTTCTTT. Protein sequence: CASSQEWRTAEAFF.

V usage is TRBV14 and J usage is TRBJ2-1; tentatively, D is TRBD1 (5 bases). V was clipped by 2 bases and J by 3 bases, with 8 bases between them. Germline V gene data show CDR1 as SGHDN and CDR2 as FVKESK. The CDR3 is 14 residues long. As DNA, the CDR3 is TGTGCCAGCAGCCAAAGGGGATTCTACAATGAGCAGTTCTTC. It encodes CASSQRGFYNEQFF. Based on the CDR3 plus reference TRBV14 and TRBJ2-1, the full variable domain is EAGVTQFPSHSVIEKGQTVTLRCDPISGHDNLYWYRRVMGKEIKFLLHFVKESKQDESGMPNNRFLAERTGGTYSTLKVQPAELEDSGVYFCASSQRGFYNEQFFGPGTRLTVL.

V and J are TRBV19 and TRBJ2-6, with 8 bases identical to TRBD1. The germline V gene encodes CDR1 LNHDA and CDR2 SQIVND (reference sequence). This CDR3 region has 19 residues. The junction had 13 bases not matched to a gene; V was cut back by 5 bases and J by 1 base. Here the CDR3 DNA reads TGTGCCAGTAGTCCCCGGGGGACAGGCAAAACTTCTGGGGCCAACGTCCTGACTTTC. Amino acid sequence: CASSPRGTGKTSGANVLTF.

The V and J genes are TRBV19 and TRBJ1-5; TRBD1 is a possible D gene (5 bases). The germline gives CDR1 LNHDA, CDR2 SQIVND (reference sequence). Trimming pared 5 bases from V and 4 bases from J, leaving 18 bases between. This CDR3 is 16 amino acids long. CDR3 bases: TGTGCCAGTAGTTATAACATACAGGTAGGAAATCAGCCCCAGCATTTT. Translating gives CASSYNIQVGNQPQHF.

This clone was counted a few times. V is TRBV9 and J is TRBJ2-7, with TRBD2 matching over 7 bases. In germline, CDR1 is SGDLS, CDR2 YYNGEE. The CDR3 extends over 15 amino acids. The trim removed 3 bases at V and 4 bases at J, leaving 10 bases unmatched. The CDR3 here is CASSAYSSGRYEQYF. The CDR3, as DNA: TGTGCCAGCAGCGCGTACTCTAGCGGTAGGTACGAGCAGTACTTC.

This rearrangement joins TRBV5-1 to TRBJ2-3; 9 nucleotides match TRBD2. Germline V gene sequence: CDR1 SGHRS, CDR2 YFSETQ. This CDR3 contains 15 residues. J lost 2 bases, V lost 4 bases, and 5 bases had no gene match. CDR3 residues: CASSLGLATTDTQYF. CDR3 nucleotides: TGCGCCAGCAGCCTGGGACTAGCTACCACAGATACGCAGTATTTT.

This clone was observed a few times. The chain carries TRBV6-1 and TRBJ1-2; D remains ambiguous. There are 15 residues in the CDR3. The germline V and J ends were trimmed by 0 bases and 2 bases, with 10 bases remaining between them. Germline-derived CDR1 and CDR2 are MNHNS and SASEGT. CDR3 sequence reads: CASSEAYPGNYGYTF. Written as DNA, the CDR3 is TGTGCCAGCAGTGAAGCTTACCCGGGGAACTATGGCTACACCTTC.